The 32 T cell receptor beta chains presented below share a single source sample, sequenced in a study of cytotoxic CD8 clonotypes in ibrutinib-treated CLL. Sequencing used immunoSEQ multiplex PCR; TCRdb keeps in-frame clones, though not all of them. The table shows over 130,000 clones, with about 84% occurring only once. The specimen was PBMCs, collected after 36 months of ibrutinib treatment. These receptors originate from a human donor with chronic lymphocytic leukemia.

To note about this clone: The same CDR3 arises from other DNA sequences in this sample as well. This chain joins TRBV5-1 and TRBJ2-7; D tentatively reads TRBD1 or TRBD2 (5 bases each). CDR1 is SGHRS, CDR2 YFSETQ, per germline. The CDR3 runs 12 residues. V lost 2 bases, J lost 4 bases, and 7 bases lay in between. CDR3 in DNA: TGCGCCAGCAGCTTAGGGACGTACGAGCAGTACTTC. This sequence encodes CASSLGTYEQYF.

The CDR3 region is CASSSLGDTQYF. CDR3 sequence (DNA): TGCGCCAGCAGCTCTCTGGGAGATACGCAGTATTTT. The chain has TRBV5-1 and TRBJ2-3; D call uncertain. This CDR3 spans 12 amino acids. V lost 3 bases and J 5 bases, leaving 7 bases between the germline ends. Per germline, CDR1 SGHRS and CDR2 YFSETQ.

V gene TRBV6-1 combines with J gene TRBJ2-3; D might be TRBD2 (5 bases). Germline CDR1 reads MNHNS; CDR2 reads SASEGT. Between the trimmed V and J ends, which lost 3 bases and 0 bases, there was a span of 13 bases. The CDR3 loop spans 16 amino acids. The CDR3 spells CASSDRGATSTDTQYF. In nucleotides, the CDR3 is TGTGCCAGCAGTGACCGGGGAGCTACCAGCACAGATACGCAGTATTTT.

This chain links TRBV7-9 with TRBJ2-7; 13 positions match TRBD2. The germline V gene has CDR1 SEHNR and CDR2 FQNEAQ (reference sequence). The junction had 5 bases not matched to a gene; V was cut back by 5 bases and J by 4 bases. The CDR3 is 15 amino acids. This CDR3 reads CASSPKTSGGYEQYF. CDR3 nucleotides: TGTGCCAGCAGCCCCAAGACTAGCGGGGGGTACGAGCAGTACTTC.

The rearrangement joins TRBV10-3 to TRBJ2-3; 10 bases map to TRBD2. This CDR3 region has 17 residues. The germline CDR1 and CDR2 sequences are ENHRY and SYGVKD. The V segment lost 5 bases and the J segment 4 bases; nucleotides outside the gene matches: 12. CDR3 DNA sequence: TGTGCCATCAGTACAGGACTAGCGGCCTCGTTTGCAGATACGCAGTATTTT. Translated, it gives CAISTGLAASFADTQYF.

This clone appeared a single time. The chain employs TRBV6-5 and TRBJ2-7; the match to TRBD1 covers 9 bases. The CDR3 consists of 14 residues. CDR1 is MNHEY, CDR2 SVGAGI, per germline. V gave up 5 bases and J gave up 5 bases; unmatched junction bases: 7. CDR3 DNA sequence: TGTGCCAGCAGTCAGGGGGACAGGGTGCACGAGCAGTACTTC. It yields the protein CASSQGDRVHEQYF.

CDR3 DNA: TGTGCCATCAGGGTCACAGATACGCAGTATTTT. This gives the protein CAIRVTDTQYF. J is TRBJ2-3 and V is TRBV10-3; D uncertain. The CDR3 is 11 residues long. Germline V gene sequence: CDR1 ENHRY, CDR2 SYGVKD. The germline V and J ends were trimmed by 6 bases and 2 bases, with 3 bases remaining between them.

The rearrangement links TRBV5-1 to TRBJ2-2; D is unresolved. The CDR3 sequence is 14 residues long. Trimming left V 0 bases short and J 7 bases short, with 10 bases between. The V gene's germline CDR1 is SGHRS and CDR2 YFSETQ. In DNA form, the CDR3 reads TGCGCCAGCAGCTTGGCAGCCAAAAGCGGGGAGCTGTTTTTT. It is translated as CASSLAAKSGELFF.

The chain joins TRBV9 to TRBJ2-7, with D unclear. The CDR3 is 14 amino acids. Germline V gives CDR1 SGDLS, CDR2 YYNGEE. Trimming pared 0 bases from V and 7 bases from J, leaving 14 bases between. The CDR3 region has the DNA TGTGCCAGCAGCGTAGCTTCAGGTTTCGGGGAGCAGTACTTC. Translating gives CASSVASGFGEQYF.

CDR3 amino acids: CASGLGGGETQYF. As DNA, the CDR3 is TGTGCCAGCGGACTAGGGGGAGGAGAGACCCAGTACTTC. The chain combines TRBV25-1 with TRBJ2-5, with TRBD2 as a possible D gene (7 bases). The V and J ends lost 8 bases and 4 bases respectively, with 14 bases between them. Germline V gene sequence: CDR1 MGHDK, CDR2 SYGVNS. The CDR3 totals 13 residues.

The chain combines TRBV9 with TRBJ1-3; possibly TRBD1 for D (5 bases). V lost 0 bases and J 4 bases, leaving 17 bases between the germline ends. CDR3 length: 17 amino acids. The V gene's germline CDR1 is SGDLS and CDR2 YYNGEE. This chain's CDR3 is CASSVGETASLGNTIYF. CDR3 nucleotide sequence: TGTGCCAGCAGCGTAGGGGAGACAGCGAGCCTCGGAAACACCATATATTTT.

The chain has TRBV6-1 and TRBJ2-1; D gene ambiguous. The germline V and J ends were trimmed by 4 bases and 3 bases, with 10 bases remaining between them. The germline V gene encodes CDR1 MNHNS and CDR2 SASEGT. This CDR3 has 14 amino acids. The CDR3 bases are TGTGCCAGCAGTGCTACCGGCCACTACAATGAGCAGTTCTTC. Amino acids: CASSATGHYNEQFF.

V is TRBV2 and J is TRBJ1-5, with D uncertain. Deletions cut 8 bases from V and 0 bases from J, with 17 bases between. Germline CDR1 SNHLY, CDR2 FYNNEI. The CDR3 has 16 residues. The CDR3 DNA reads TGTGCCAGCTCCCGGAGTATACGGGATAGCAATCAGCCCCAGCATTTT. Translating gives CASSRSIRDSNQPQHF.

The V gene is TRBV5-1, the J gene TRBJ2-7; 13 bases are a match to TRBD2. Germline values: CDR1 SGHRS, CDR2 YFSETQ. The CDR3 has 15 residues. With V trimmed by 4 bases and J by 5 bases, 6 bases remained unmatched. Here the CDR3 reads CASSKLAGGPHEQYF. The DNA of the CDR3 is TGCGCCAGCAGCAAACTAGCGGGAGGGCCACACGAGCAGTACTTC.

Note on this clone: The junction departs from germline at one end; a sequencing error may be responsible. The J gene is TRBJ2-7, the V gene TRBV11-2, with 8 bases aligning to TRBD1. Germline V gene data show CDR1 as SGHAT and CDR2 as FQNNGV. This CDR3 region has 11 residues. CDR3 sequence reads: CASSSRGQGDF. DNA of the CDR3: TGTGCCAGCAGCTCCAGAGGACAGGGTGACTTC.

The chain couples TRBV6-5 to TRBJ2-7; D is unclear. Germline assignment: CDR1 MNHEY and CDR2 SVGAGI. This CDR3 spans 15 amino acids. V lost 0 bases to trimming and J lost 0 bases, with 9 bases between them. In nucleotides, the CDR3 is TGTGCCAGCAGTTACTCTGCCATAAACTCCTACGAGCAGTACTTC. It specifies CASSYSAINSYEQYF.

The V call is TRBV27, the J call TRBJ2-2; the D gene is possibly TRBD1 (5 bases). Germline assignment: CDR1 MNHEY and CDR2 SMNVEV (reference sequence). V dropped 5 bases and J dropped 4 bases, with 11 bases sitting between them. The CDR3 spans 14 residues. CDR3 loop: CASSHDRGTGELFF. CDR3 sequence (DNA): TGTGCCAGCAGTCATGATAGGGGCACCGGGGAGCTGTTTTTT.

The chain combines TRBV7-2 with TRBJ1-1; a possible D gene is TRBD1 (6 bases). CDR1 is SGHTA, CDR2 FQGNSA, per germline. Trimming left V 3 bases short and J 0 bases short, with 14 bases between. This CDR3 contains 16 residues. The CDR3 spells CASSFRWTALNTEAFF. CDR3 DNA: TGTGCCAGCAGCTTCCGATGGACAGCTTTGAACACTGAAGCTTTCTTT.

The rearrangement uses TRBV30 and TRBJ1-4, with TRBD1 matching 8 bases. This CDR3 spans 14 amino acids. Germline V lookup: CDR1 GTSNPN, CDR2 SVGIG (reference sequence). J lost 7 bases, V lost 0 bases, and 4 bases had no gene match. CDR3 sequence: CAWSVGQGLEKLFF. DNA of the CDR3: TGTGCCTGGAGTGTCGGACAGGGTCTTGAAAAACTGTTTTTT.

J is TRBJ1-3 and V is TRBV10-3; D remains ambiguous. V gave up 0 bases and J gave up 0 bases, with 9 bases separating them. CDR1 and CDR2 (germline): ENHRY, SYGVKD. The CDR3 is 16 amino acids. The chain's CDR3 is CAISESRGPSGNTIYF. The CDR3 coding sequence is TGTGCCATCAGTGAGTCACGGGGTCCCTCTGGAAACACCATATATTTT.

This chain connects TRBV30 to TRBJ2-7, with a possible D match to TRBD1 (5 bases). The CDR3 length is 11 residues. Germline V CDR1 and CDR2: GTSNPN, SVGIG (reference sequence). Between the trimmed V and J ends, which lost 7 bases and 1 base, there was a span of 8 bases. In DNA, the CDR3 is TGTGCCTCCAGGGTTTCCTACGAGCAGTACTTC. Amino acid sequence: CASRVSYEQYF.

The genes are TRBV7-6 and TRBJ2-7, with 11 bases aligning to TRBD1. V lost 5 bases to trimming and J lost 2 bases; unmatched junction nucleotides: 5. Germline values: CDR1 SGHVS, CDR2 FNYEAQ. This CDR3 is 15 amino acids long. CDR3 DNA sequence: TGTGCCAGCAGCAGAGGGACAGGGGGTACCTACGAGCAGTACTTC. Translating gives CASSRGTGGTYEQYF.

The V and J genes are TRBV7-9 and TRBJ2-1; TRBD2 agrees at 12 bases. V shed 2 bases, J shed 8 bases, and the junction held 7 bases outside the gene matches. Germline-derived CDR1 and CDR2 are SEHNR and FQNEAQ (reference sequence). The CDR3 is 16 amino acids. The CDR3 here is CASSLRRLAGVYEQFF. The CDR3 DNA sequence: TGTGCCAGCAGCTTAAGACGACTAGCGGGGGTATATGAGCAGTTCTTC.

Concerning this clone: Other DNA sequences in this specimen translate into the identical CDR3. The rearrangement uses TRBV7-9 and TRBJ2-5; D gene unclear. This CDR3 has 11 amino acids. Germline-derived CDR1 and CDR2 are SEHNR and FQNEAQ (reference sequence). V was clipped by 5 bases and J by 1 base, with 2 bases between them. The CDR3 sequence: CASSRQETQYF. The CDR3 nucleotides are TGTGCCAGCAGCCGCCAAGAGACCCAGTACTTC.

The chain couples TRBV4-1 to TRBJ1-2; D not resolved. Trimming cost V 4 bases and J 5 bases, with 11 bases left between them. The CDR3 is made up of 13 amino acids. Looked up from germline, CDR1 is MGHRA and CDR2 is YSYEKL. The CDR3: CASSRELSYGYTF. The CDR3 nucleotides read TGCGCCAGCAGCCGAGAGCTATCATATGGCTACACCTTC.

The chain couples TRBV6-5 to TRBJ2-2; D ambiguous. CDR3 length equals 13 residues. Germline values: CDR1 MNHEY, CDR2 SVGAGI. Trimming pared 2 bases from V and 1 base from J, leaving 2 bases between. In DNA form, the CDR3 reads TGTGCCAGCAGTTACCAGAACACCGGGGAGCTGTTTTTT. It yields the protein CASSYQNTGELFF.

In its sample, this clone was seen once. The CDR3 sequence is CASSPLGERDTIYF. CDR3 sequence (DNA): TGTGCCAGCAGCCCGTTAGGGGAAAGAGACACCATATATTTT. This chain connects TRBV9 to TRBJ1-3; D is perhaps TRBD1 (5 bases). The CDR3 runs 14 residues. Germline lookup yields CDR1 SGDLS and CDR2 YYNGEE. V was clipped by 4 bases and J by 8 bases, with 16 bases between them.

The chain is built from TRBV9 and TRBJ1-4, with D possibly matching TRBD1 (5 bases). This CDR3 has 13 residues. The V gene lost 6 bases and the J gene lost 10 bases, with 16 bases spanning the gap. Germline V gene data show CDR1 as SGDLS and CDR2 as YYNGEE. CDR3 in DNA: TGTGCCAGCAACCCGGGGCCTGACGGAAAACTGTTTTTT. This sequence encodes CASNPGPDGKLFF.

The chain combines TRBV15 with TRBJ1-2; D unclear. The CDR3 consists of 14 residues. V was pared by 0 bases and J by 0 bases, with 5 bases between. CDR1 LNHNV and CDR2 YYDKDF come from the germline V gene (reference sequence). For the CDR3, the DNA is TGTGCCACCAGCAGAGAGTCCCCTAACTATGGCTACACCTTC. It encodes CATSRESPNYGYTF.

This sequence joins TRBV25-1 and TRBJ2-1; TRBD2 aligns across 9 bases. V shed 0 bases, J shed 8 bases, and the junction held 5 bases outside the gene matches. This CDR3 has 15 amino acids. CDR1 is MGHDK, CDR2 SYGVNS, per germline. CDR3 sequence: CASSEYNSGGYEQFF. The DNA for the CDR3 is TGTGCCAGCAGTGAATATAATAGCGGGGGATATGAGCAGTTCTTC.

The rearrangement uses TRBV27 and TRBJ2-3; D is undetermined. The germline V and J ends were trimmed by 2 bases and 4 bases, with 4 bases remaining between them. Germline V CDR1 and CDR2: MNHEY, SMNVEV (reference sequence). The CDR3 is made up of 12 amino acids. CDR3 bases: TGTGCCAGCAGTTTAATCGCAGATACGCAGTATTTT. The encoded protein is CASSLIADTQYF.

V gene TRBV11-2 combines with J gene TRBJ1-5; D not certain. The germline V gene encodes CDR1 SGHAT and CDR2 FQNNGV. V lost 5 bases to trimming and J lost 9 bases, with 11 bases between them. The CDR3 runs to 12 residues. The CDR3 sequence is CASSPGRGPQHF. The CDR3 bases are TGTGCCAGCAGCCCAGGCCGCGGGCCCCAGCATTTT.